The T cell receptor beta chain under discussion was sequenced for a study of CD8+ T cells in alopecia areata. Study-level background: It was oral tofacitinib, at 5 to 10 mg twice daily, that treated patients received.

In this sample, this clone turned up once. The authors extracted RNA and reverse transcribed it into cDNA as the sequencing template. Clones were read by immunoSEQ multiplex PCR, and TCRdb kept only the in-frame ones, dropping some. The profile shows roughly 120,000 clones, roughly two fifths of them singletons. Collection of lesional scalp punch biopsies and peripheral blood was performed in alopecia areata patients. Trimming pared 8 bases from V and 2 bases from J, leaving 9 bases between. This CDR3 spans 12 amino acids. Germline loops: CDR1 SNHLY, CDR2 FYNNEI. This clonotype was obtained from a human donor with alopecia areata. The V and J genes are TRBV2 and TRBJ2-5; D gene unclear. Sequencing was carried out using CD4+ T cells sorted from blood. CDR3 sequence: CASFYHQETQYF. The CDR3 bases are TGTGCCAGCTTTTACCATCAAGAGACCCAGTACTTC.